This T cell receptor (beta chain) was sequenced for a study of CD8 T cells in ankylosing spondylitis. Study-wide points: Blood from ankylosing spondylitis patients appeared to carry a characteristic roughly eight-variant TCR beta motif. There were earlier reports of some motif variants in reactive arthritis synovial fluid and blood. The disease-linked clones had a CD8+ phenotype and low blood frequencies.

Making use of molecular barcodes, quantitative 5'-RACE generated TCR beta libraries. TCRdb ran MiXCR on the 5' RACE reads and lists one entry per CDR3 protein. The sample has around 300,000 distinct CDR3 sequences; roughly 10% are singletons. In its sample, this clonotype was seen a few times. Its antigen is unidentified. The source is a female donor with ankylosing spondylitis or in good health (not recorded which). The sample was blood, either unsorted or a sorted T cell fraction (not recorded which).

CDR3: CASLGQEAVSGANVLTF. Here the CDR3 DNA reads TGTGCCAGCTTAGGACAGGAGGCGGTCTCTGGGGCCAACGTCCTGACTTTC. The chain is built from TRBV28 and TRBJ2-6; 7 bases are a match to TRBD1. Losses at the gene ends were 8 bases for V and 0 bases for J; bases not matched to a gene: 10. Germline CDR1 reads MDHEN; CDR2 reads SYDVKM. The CDR3 extends over 17 amino acids. Supplemented by reference TRBV28 and TRBJ2-6, the full variable domain reads DVKVTQSSRYLVKRTGEKVFLECVQDMDHENMFWYRQDPGLGLRLIYFSYDVKMKEKGDIPEGYSVSREKKERFSLILESASTNQTSMYLCASLGQEAVSGANVLTFGAGSRLTVL.